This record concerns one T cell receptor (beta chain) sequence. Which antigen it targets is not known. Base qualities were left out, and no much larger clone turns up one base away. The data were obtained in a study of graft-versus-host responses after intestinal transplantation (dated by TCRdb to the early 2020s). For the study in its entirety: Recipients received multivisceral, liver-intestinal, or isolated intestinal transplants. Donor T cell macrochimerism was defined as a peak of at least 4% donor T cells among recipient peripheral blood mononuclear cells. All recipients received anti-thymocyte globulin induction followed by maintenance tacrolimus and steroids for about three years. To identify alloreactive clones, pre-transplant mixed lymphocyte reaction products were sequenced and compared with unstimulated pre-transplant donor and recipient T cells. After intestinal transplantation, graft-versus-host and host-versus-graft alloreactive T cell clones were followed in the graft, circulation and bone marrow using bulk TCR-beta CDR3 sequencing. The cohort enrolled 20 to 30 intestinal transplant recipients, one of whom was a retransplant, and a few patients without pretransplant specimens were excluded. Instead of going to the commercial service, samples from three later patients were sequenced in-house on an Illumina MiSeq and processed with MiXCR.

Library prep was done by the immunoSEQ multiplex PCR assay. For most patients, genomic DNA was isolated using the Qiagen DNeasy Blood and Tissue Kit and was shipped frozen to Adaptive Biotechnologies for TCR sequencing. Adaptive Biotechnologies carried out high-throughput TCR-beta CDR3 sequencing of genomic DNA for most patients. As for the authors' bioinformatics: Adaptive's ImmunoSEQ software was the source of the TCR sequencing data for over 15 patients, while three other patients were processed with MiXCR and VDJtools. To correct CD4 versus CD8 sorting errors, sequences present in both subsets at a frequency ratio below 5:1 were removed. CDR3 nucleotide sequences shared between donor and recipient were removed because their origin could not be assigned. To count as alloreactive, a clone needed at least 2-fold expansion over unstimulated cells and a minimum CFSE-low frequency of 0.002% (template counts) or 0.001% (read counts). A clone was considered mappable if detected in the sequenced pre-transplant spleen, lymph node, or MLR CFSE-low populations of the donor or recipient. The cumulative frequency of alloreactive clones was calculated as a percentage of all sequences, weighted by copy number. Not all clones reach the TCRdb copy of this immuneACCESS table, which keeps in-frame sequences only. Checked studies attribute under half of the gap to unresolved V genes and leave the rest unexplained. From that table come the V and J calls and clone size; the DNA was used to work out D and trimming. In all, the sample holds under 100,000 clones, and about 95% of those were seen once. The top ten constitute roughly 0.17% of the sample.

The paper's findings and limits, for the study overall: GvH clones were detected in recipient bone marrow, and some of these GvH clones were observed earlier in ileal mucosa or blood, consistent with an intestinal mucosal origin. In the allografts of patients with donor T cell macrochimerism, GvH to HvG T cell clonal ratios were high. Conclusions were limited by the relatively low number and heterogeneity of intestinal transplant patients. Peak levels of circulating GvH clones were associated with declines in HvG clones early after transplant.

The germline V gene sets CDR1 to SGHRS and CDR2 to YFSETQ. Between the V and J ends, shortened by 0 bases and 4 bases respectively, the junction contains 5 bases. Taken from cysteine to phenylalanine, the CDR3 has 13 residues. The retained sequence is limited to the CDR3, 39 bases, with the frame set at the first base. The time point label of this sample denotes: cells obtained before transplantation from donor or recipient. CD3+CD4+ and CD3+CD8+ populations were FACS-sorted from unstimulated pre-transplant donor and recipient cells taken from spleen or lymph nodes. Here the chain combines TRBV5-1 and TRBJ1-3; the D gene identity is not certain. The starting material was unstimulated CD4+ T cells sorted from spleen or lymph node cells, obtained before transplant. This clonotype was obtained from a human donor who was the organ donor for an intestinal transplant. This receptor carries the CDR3 CASSLGRGNTIYF. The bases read TGCGCCAGCAGCTTGGGGAGGGGAAACACCATATATTTT.